This TCR beta chain was identified during a study of T cell responses to AZD1222 COVID-19 vaccine. Notes on the study in general: White British ancestry dominated among donors, who included more females, and clonal diversity was possibly underestimated.

A word on this clone: Its target is not known.

The method was immunoSEQ multiplex PCR; TCRdb's version includes in-frame clones alone and lacks a portion of them. This table has under 200,000 clones, just over 90% appearing once. The sample consisted of peripheral blood, taken 28 days after the second dose of the MenACWY control vaccine. This receptor was taken from an adult who received the MenACWY meningococcal vaccine as a control.

The CDR3 DNA reads as TGTGCCACCAGGAACAGGTTAATTGTGGCTAATGAAAAACTGTTTTTT. It specifies CATRNRLIVANEKLFF. This sequence joins TRBV24-1 and TRBJ1-4; TRBD1 is a possible D gene (5 bases). Germline CDR1 reads KGHDR; CDR2 reads SFDVKD. This CDR3 spans 16 amino acids. Trimming pared 7 bases from V and 3 bases from J, leaving 17 bases between.